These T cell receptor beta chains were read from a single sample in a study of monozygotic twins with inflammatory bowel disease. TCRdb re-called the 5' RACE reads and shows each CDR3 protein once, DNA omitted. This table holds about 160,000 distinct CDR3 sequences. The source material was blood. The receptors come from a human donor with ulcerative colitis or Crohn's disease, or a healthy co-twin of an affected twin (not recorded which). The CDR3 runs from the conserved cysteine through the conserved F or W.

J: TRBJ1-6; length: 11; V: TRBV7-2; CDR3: CASSLNSPLHF
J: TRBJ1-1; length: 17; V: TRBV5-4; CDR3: CASSPTTGQELNTEAFF
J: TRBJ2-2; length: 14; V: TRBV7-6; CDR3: CASSGGANTGELFF
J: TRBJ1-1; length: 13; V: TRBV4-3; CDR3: CASSPYRGKEAFF
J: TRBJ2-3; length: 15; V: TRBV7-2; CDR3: CASSLAGRSTDTQYF
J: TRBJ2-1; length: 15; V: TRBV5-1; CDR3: CASSLERPAYNEQFF
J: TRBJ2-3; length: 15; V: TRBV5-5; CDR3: CASSSDRGRTDTQYF
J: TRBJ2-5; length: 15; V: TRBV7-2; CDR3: CATKRGEKYQETQYF
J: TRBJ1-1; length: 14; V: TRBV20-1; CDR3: CSAAPPPRDTEAFF
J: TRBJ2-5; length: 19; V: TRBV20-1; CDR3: CSARWLAAGLPIPSSAQYF
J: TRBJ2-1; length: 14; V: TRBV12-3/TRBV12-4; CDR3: CASRSGLTNNEQFF
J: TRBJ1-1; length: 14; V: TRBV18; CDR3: CASSPSGKNTEAFF
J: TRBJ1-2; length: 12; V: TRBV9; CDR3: CTSSANRAGYTF
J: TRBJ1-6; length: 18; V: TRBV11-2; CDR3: CASSSQVRQYFDNSPLHF
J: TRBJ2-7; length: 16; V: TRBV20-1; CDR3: CSARPTLRDRAYEQYF
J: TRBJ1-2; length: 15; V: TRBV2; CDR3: CASSPDRAQSYGYTF
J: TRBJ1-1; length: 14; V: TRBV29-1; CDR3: CSVGDRPMNTEAFF
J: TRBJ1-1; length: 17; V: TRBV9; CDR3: CASSLKKNPGRIDEAFF
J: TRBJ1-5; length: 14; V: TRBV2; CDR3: CASSEQLGNQPQHF
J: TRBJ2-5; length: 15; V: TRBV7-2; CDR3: CASSLGGLARETQYF
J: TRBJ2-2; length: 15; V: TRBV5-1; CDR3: CASSLAGKITGELFF
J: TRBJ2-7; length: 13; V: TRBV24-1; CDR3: CATSDPGSYEQYF
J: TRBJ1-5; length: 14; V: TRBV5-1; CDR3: CASSLGGTNQPQHF
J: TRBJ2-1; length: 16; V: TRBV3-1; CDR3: CASSPPGQGGHNEQFF
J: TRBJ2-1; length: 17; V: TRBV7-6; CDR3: CASSLGIAGAPLDEQFF
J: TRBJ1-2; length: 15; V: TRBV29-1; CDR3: CSVEDLRGSGYGYTF
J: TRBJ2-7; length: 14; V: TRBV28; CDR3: CASGLPGPHYEQYF
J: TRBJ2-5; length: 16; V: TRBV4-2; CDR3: CASSQAGSGGQETQYF
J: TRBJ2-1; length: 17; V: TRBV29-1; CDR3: CSVEPPLGGVPFNEQFF
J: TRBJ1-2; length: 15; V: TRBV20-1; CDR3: CSARPQGQGARGYTF
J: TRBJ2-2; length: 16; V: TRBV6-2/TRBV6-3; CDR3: CASSYGGSSVAGELFF
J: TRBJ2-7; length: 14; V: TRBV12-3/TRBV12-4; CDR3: CASSLVSVGGEQYF